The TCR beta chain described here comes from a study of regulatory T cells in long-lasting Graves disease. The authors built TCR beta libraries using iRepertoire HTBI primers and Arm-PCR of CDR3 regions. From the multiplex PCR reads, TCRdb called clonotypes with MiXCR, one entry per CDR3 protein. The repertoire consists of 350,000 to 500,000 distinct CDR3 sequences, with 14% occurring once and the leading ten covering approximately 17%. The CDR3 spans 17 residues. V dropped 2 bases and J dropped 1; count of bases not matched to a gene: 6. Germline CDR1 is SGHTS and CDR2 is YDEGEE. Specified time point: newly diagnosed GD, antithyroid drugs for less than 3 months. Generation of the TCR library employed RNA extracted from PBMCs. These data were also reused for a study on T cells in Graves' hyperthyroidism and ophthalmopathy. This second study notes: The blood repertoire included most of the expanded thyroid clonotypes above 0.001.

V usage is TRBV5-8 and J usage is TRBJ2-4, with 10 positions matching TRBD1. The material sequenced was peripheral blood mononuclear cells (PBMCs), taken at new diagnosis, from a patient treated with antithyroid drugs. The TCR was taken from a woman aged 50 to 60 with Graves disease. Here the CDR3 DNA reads TGTGCCAGCAGCTTCCAGACAGGGGGCTGGGCCAAAAACATTCAGTACTTC. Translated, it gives CASSFQTGGWAKNIQYF.